This T cell receptor beta chain was identified during a study of T cell responses to AZD1222 COVID-19 vaccine. Study summary: Second-dose recipients at about 4 or about 12 weeks were treated as one pooled group. Whole-study findings and limits: No day 14 peak samples; only post-peak repertoires were characterized. Dominant at 160-218 and 743-854, vaccine-associated CD4 TCRs also spanned spike.

Trimming stripped 6 bases from V and 0 bases from J, with 8 bases between. CDR3 length: 14 amino acids. In germline, CDR1 is WSHSY, CDR2 SAAADI. Here immunoSEQ multiplex PCR was the method, and the copy in TCRdb shows in-frame clones only, minus some. The table shows approximately 150,000 clones, with nearly 95% occurring only once. As regards this clone: Antigen unknown.

The source material was peripheral blood, sampled on day 0 of AZD1222 vaccination. The TCR was taken from an adult in good health. The chain joins TRBV10-2 to TRBJ2-2; D gene unclear. As DNA, the CDR3 is TGCGCCAGCAGCCTACCTTCGAACACCGGGGAGCTGTTTTTT. Translating gives CASSLPSNTGELFF.